The 17 T cell receptor beta chains in this list originate from one sample, sequenced in a study of graft-versus-host responses after intestinal transplantation. Assay: immunoSEQ multiplex PCR; the TCRdb copy retains only in-frame clones and omits some. The sample lists some 370 clones; 86% were seen once. The sample consisted of PBMCs, taken 4 to 5 days after intestinal transplant. All receptors come from a human patient who received an intestinal transplant, so some T cells may come from the graft donor.

This clone was counted between two and nine times. The chain employs TRBV9 and TRBJ1-1, with TRBD1 matching 8 bases. The ends lost 4 bases at V and 4 bases at J; junction bases unmatched: 3. Germline V CDR1 and CDR2: SGDLS, YYNGEE. This CDR3 is 13 amino acids long. The CDR3 region has the DNA TGTGCCAGCAGCCTTACAGGGGGCACTGAAGCTTTCTTT. Translated: CASSLTGGTEAFF.

V usage is TRBV5-1 and J usage is TRBJ2-7; possible D gene TRBD1, 6 bases. This CDR3 is 12 amino acids long. The V gene's germline CDR1 is SGHRS and CDR2 YFSETQ. The V gene lost 4 bases and the J gene lost 6 bases, with 11 bases spanning the gap. CDR3 bases: TGCGCCAGCAGCCCAACAGGGTTCGAGCAGTACTTC. Translating it yields CASSPTGFEQYF.

This sequence joins TRBV5-6 and TRBJ1-1; no clear D. Per germline, CDR1 SGHDT and CDR2 YYEEEE. Deletions cut 1 base from V and 1 base from J, with 8 bases between. CDR3 size: 14 residues. CDR3: CASSLKYPNTEAFF. As DNA, the CDR3 is TGTGCCAGCAGCTTGAAATATCCGAACACTGAAGCTTTCTTT.

This clone has just a few counts. The chain recombines TRBV5-6 with TRBJ2-7; a weak D match, TRBD2 (6 bases). V lost 2 bases to trimming and J lost 5 bases, with 23 bases between them. Germline CDR1 reads SGHDT; CDR2 reads YYEEEE. The CDR3 contains 17 residues. CDR3 sequence (DNA): TGTGCCAGCAGCTTTGGAGGGCGCGTCGGCCCTACTGACGAGCAGTACTTC. Translation gives CASSFGGRVGPTDEQYF.

V is TRBV19 and J is TRBJ2-3, with TRBD1 matching over 12 bases. The J segment lost 6 bases and the V segment lost 4 bases, leaving 8 bases of the junction unmatched. This CDR3 has 16 amino acids. Germline assignment: CDR1 LNHDA and CDR2 SQIVND (reference sequence). CDR3 sequence (DNA): TGTGCCAGTAGTACTGGGACAGGGGGCGCATCCGATACGCAGTATTTT. It yields the protein CASSTGTGGASDTQYF.

The chain carries TRBV7-9 and TRBJ2-7; perhaps TRBD1 as D (6 bases). Trimming took 2 bases from V and 3 from J, leaving 11 bases between them. Germline CDR1 reads SEHNR; CDR2 reads FQNEAQ (reference sequence). This CDR3 is 14 amino acids long. CDR3 DNA: TGTGCCAGCAGCTTATCTGGGGGCAACTACGAGCAGTACTTC. Its translation: CASSLSGGNYEQYF.

The chain carries TRBV6-5 and TRBJ1-3; no firm D call. The CDR3 has 14 residues. The V end was cut by 2 bases, the J end by 3 bases, with 8 bases between. Per germline, CDR1 MNHEY and CDR2 SVGAGI. CDR3 DNA: TGTGCCAGCAGTTACGGGCAGATTGGAAACACCATATATTTT. Translation gives CASSYGQIGNTIYF.

The rearrangement joins TRBV10-3 to TRBJ2-4; the D gene could be TRBD1 or TRBD2 (6 bases each). V shed 4 bases and J shed 3 bases, with 22 bases lying between them. The CDR3 is made up of 18 amino acids. Looked up from germline, CDR1 is ENHRY and CDR2 is SYGVKD. The CDR3 reads CAISVARKGGIGKNIQYF. The DNA for the CDR3 is TGTGCCATCAGTGTTGCCCGGAAGGGGGGCATTGGCAAAAACATTCAGTACTTC.

The V call is TRBV9, the J call TRBJ2-7; tentative D call: TRBD1 (5 bases). The CDR3 totals 12 residues. Germline V gene lookup returns CDR1 SGDLS and CDR2 YYNGEE. Trimming took 0 bases from V and 6 from J, leaving 7 bases between them. DNA for the CDR3: TGTGCCAGCAGCGTAGATAGGGGCGAGCAGTACTTC. Translated, it gives CASSVDRGEQYF.

This chain connects TRBV28 to TRBJ1-2; 10 bases fit TRBD1. This CDR3 spans 15 amino acids. Trimming removed 7 bases from V and 6 bases from J; junction bases left unmatched: 11. Germline V lookup: CDR1 MDHEN, CDR2 SYDVKM. CDR3 sequence: CASTTPTGGKNGYTF. CDR3 nucleotide sequence: TGTGCCAGCACCACCCCGACAGGGGGCAAGAATGGCTACACCTTC.

The chain carries TRBV9 and TRBJ2-1, with D possibly being TRBD2 (5 bases). Germline V CDR1 and CDR2: SGDLS, YYNGEE. V gave up 2 bases and J gave up 6 bases, with 12 bases separating them. The CDR3 is 14 residues long. The CDR3 reads CASSVFSAGNEQFF. In DNA form, the CDR3 reads TGTGCCAGCAGCGTTTTCTCGGCGGGCAATGAGCAGTTCTTC.

This chain joins TRBV5-4 and TRBJ1-1; 10 positions match TRBD1. The CDR3 has 15 amino acids. CDR1 and CDR2 from the germline V gene are SGHNT and YYREEE (reference sequence). V was clipped by 4 bases and J by 4 bases; unmatched bases: 7. CDR3 coding DNA: TGTGCCAGCAGCCAACCGACAGGGGGCGGCACTGAAGCTTTCTTT. It codes for CASSQPTGGGTEAFF.

The gene calls are TRBV12-5 and TRBJ2-5; D not resolved. The J call may be mistaken, given a closer DNA end match to TRBJ2-7. Germline V gives CDR1 LGHNT, CDR2 FRNRAP. CDR3 size: 12 residues. This CDR3 reads CASGSPSYEQYF. The CDR3 bases are TGTGCTAGTGGTTCCCCCTCCTACGAGCAGTACTTC.

This rearrangement joins TRBV28 to TRBJ1-2, with D perhaps matching TRBD1 (5 bases). This CDR3 region has 16 residues. Trimming stripped 3 bases from V and 7 bases from J, with 21 bases between. CDR1 and CDR2 (germline): MDHEN, SYDVKM. CDR3 coding DNA: TGTGCCAGCAGTTTGAGGGGCAAGAAAGAACTCTCTGGCTACACCTTC. Amino acids: CASSLRGKKELSGYTF.

V is TRBV27 and J is TRBJ2-7; 8 positions agree with TRBD1. V lost 3 bases, J lost 3 bases, and 4 bases stayed unmatched. The germline V gene encodes CDR1 MNHEY and CDR2 SMNVEV (reference sequence). The CDR3 is 14 residues long. As DNA, the CDR3 is TGTGCCAGCAGTTTTGGACAGGGTGGCTACGAGCAGTACTTC. Residues: CASSFGQGGYEQYF.

This clone has just a few counts. It is likely a read error: a sequence one base away is far more abundant. V usage is TRBV2 and J usage is TRBJ2-5; no reliable D call. The CDR3 runs to 10 residues. The V end was cut by 8 bases, the J end by 5 bases, with 6 bases between. Looked up from germline, CDR1 is SNHLY and CDR2 is FYNNEI. The CDR3 sequence: CASCAETQYF. The CDR3, as DNA: TGTGCCAGCTGTGCGGAGACCCAGTACTTC.

The J gene is TRBJ2-7, the V gene TRBV4-1; 9 positions match TRBD2. Looked up from germline, CDR1 is MGHRA and CDR2 is YSYEKL. Germline trimming cut 4 bases from V and 6 bases from J; bases unmatched to any gene: 10. The CDR3 spans 15 residues. The CDR3 bases are TGCGCCAGCAGCCCCGTAGGCGCGGGAGGGCTCGAGCAGTACTTC. As protein: CASSPVGAGGLEQYF.